This TCR beta chain is drawn from a study of shared clonotypes between healthy human individuals. The wider study: Each donor contributed plates that comprised three CD4 naive, three CD4 memory, two CD8 naive and one CD8 memory. Study-level results: Sequencing depth was a factor that was expected to affect clonotype sharing among donors.

This clone was seen only once. Its antigen is unknown. Trimming took off 3 bases at V and 1 base at J, with 16 bases between the two ends. The CDR3 has 16 residues. CDR1 and CDR2 from the germline V gene are LNHDA and SQIVND (reference sequence). Terminally differentiated effector memory CD45RA+ cells were left out of the naive CD8 fraction, which was CD45RO-negative and positively selected for CCR7. About 33,000 T cell genomes (approximately 0.2 ug DNA) went into each sorted-subset replicate. Clones were read by immunoSEQ multiplex PCR, and TCRdb kept only the in-frame ones, dropping some. The sample carries around 2,100,000 clones, approximately 94% recorded once.

The TCR was taken from a man aged 18 to 30 in good health. What was sequenced was naive CD8+ T cells sorted from blood. V gene TRBV19 combines with J gene TRBJ2-7; D is possibly TRBD2 (5 bases). CDR3 DNA: TGTGCCAGTAGTATTTCAACTACCGGGAATTCCTACGAGCAGTACTTC. Encoded protein: CASSISTTGNSYEQYF.